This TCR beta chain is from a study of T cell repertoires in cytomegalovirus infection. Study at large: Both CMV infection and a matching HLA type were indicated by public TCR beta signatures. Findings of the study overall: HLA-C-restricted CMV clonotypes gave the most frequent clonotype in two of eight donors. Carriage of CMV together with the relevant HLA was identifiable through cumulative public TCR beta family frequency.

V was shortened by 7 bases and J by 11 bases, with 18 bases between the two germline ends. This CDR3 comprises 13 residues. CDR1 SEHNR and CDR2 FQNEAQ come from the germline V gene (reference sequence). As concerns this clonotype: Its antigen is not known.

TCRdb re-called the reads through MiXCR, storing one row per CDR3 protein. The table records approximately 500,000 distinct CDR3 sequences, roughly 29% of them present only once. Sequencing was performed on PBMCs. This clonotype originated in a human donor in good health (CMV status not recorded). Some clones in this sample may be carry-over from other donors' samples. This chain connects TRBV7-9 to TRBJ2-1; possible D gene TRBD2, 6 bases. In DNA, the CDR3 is TGTGCCAGCACGCCTCTAGCGCGCGGGAAGCAGTTCTTC. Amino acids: CASTPLARGKQFF.